One sample yielded the 23 T cell receptor beta chains listed below, sequenced in a study of a mutant IDH1 vaccine in newly diagnosed glioma. Produced via immunoSEQ multiplex PCR; TCRdb's table is partial and in-frame only. The table lists 45,000 to 70,000 clones, 75% to 95% of them singletons. Specified time point: baseline, week 1 (first vaccination visit). Treatment of the sample: pre-vaccination baseline after standard-of-care therapy. The specimen comprised PBMCs, sampled from a glioma patient treated with radiotherapy, temozolomide or both. The source is a man aged 45 to 65 with glioma.

This rearrangement joins TRBV7-9 to TRBJ2-5; 12 bases are a match to TRBD1. Germline loops: CDR1 SEHNR, CDR2 FQNEAQ (reference sequence). V shed 5 bases, J shed 5 bases, and the junction held 15 bases outside the gene matches. CDR3 length: 18 residues. The CDR3 DNA sequence: TGTGCCAGCAGCACCCCCGATGGGACAGGGGGCGTGGAGGAGACCCAGTACTTC. It encodes CASSTPDGTGGVEETQYF.

The gene calls are TRBV19 and TRBJ2-2; TRBD1 agrees at 8 bases. This CDR3 region has 14 residues. Trimming cost V 7 bases and J 7 bases; bases outside gene matches: 8. Germline lookup yields CDR1 LNHDA and CDR2 SQIVND (reference sequence). CDR3 residues: CASTGRGRGGELFF. CDR3 nucleotides: TGTGCCAGTACAGGCAGGGGGCGAGGCGGGGAGCTGTTTTTT.

This clone appeared once. CDR3 sequence (DNA): TGTGCCAGCAGCCTGTCGACAGGGGAGAATTCACCCCTCCACTTT. Its translation is CASSLSTGENSPLHF. The chain couples TRBV7-2 to TRBJ1-6; 8 nucleotides align to TRBD1. The CDR3 has 15 residues. Germline V gene data show CDR1 as SGHTA and CDR2 as FQGNSA. Trimming took 5 bases from V and 7 from J; bases not matched to a gene: 7.

The rearrangement joins TRBV2 to TRBJ1-1; no definite D call. Trimming left V 5 bases short and J 3 bases short, with 10 bases between. The CDR3 runs 13 residues. Germline V gene sequence: CDR1 SNHLY, CDR2 FYNNEI. As DNA, the CDR3 is TGTGCCAGCAGTCCTCGGGCTGACACTGAAGCTTTCTTT. Protein product: CASSPRADTEAFF.

The rearrangement joins TRBV5-6 to TRBJ2-5, with 8 bases identical to TRBD2. The CDR3 covers 13 residues. Germline V gene sequence: CDR1 SGHDT, CDR2 YYEEEE. The junction had 1 base not matched to a gene; V was cut back by 2 bases and J by 4 bases. The CDR3, as DNA: TGTGCCAGCAGCTTTCGGGGGGGAGAGACCCAGTACTTC. It encodes CASSFRGGETQYF.

The chain uses TRBV2 and TRBJ2-7; tentatively, D is TRBD2 (5 bases). V was trimmed by 7 bases and J by 3 bases, leaving 16 bases between them. The CDR3 length is 14 residues. Germline CDR1 and CDR2: SNHLY and FYNNEI. The CDR3 sequence: CASTDHNRGYEQYF. In nucleotides, the CDR3 is TGTGCCAGCACTGACCACAACCGGGGCTACGAGCAGTACTTC.

This clone was detected only a few times. The rearrangement uses TRBV7-9 and TRBJ2-7; no clear D gene. This CDR3 contains 11 residues. Germline CDR1 reads SEHNR; CDR2 reads FQNEAQ (reference sequence). V was trimmed by 1 base and J by 7 bases, leaving 5 bases between them. CDR3 in amino acids: CASSLVGEQYF. The CDR3 DNA reads as TGTGCCAGCAGCTTAGTGGGGGAGCAGTACTTC.

V gene TRBV12-5 combines with J gene TRBJ2-7; D not certain. CDR1 is LGHNT, CDR2 FRNRAP, per germline. The CDR3 has 20 amino acids. V shed 0 bases and J shed 4 bases, with 28 bases lying between them. The CDR3 reads CASGLVRGKRHPDFSYEQYF. CDR3 DNA sequence: TGTGCTAGTGGTTTGGTACGAGGCAAGCGCCATCCCGACTTCTCTTACGAGCAGTACTTC.

This clone has just one count. This chain connects TRBV11-2 to TRBJ2-2; a weak D match, TRBD2 (5 bases). Germline CDR1 reads SGHAT; CDR2 reads FQNNGV. V lost 1 base to trimming and J lost 7 bases, with 10 bases between them. The CDR3 runs to 14 residues. The CDR3, as DNA: TGTGCCAGCAGCTTAGGAGGGAGAGGCGGGGAGCTGTTTTTT. It yields the protein CASSLGGRGGELFF.

The V call is TRBV5-1, the J call TRBJ1-1, with D maybe TRBD1 (5 bases). Looked up from germline, CDR1 is SGHRS and CDR2 is YFSETQ. This CDR3 region has 16 residues. Trimming took 0 bases from V and 3 from J, leaving 15 bases between them. DNA of the CDR3: TGCGCCAGCAGCTTGGCGGCAGGGAGAGGGCACACTGAAGCTTTCTTT. It encodes CASSLAAGRGHTEAFF.

The chain couples TRBV27 to TRBJ2-2, with TRBD2 matching 7 bases. The CDR3 is 15 amino acids. The V gene end was trimmed by 3 bases and the J gene end by 5 bases; junction bases not matched to a gene: 6. Germline-derived CDR1 and CDR2 are MNHEY and SMNVEV (reference sequence). The DNA of the CDR3 is TGTGCCAGCAGTTTTGGCGGGGGTCCGACCGGGGAGCTGTTTTTT. Translating it yields CASSFGGGPTGELFF.

The chain is built from TRBV7-3 and TRBJ2-5; D may match TRBD1 or TRBD2 (5 bases each). The CDR3 length is 13 residues. Looked up from germline, CDR1 is SGHTA and CDR2 is FQGTGA. The ends were cut back, 5 bases at V and 5 bases at J, with 12 bases in the middle. The CDR3: CASSKGKRETQYF. In DNA, the CDR3 is TGTGCCAGCAGCAAGGGGAAGCGGGAGACCCAGTACTTC.

The chain has TRBV18 and TRBJ1-2; 9 bases match TRBD1. The CDR3 is made up of 17 amino acids. The V segment lost 3 bases and the J segment 1 base; nucleotides outside the gene matches: 9. Germline CDR1 is KGHSH and CDR2 is LQKENI. In DNA form, the CDR3 reads TGTGCCAGCTCACCCGGGACAGGGAAGTACCATAACTATGGCTACACCTTC. Encoded protein: CASSPGTGKYHNYGYTF.

This sequence joins TRBV7-2 and TRBJ2-1; D unresolved. Germline CDR1 is SGHTA and CDR2 is FQGNSA. The CDR3 has 15 amino acids. The ends were cut back, 1 base at V and 4 bases at J, with 11 bases in the middle. CDR3 DNA: TGTGCCAGCAGCTTAGGCACAATCCCTTACAATGAGCAGTTCTTC. Amino acid sequence: CASSLGTIPYNEQFF.

The chain couples TRBV9 to TRBJ2-3, with unresolved D. Germline CDR1 SGDLS, CDR2 YYNGEE. The CDR3 contains 17 residues. The V and J ends lost 1 base and 0 bases respectively, with 15 bases between them. The CDR3 bases are TGTGCCAGCAGCGTAATCGGAGTCACCGCTAGCACAGATACGCAGTATTTT. This translates into CASSVIGVTASTDTQYF.

The rearrangement uses TRBV4-2 and TRBJ2-5, with no clear D. Germline V lookup: CDR1 LGHNA, CDR2 YNFKEQ. Trimming cost V 0 bases and J 7 bases, with 15 bases left between them. The CDR3 covers 15 residues. CDR3 sequence reads: CASSQDHSLQWTQYF. The DNA of the CDR3 is TGTGCCAGCAGCCAAGACCACAGCCTTCAATGGACCCAGTACTTC.

The chain couples TRBV7-9 to TRBJ2-5; D unclear. V was pared by 4 bases and J by 0 bases, with 0 bases between. CDR1 is SEHNR, CDR2 FQNEAQ, per germline (reference sequence). This CDR3 has 11 residues. In nucleotides, the CDR3 is TGTGCCAGCAGCTACCAAGAGACCCAGTACTTC. Translated, it gives CASSYQETQYF.

The chain couples TRBV18 to TRBJ1-5; TRBD1 agrees at 9 bases. The CDR3 is 16 residues long. Germline lookup yields CDR1 KGHSH and CDR2 LQKENI. J lost 6 bases, V lost 5 bases, and 11 bases had no gene match. CDR3 coding DNA: TGTGCCAGCTCAGCGGGACAGGGCGGGTCGGGTCAGCCCCAGCATTTT. Its translation is CASSAGQGGSGQPQHF.

The V call is TRBV18, the J call TRBJ1-4, with D possibly TRBD1 on 5 matching bases. Trimming pared 4 bases from V and 0 bases from J, leaving 18 bases between. Germline CDR1 reads KGHSH; CDR2 reads LQKENI. CDR3 size: 18 residues. In DNA, the CDR3 is TGTGCCAGCTCACTAAGACAGCCAACCTTTGCAACTAATGAAAAACTGTTTTTT. The encoded protein is CASSLRQPTFATNEKLFF.

The V call is TRBV19, the J call TRBJ1-2; D remains unclear. Trimming cost V 4 bases and J 8 bases, with 11 bases left between them. This CDR3 comprises 12 residues. Germline CDR1 and CDR2: LNHDA and SQIVND (reference sequence). CDR3 protein: CASSTRSVGYTF. The CDR3 bases are TGTGCCAGTAGTACCCGATCTGTCGGCTACACCTTC. The complete variable domain, with remaining parts taken from reference TRBV19 and TRBJ1-2, reads DGGITQSPKYLFRKEGQNVTLSCEQNLNHDAMYWYRQDPGQGLRLIYYSQIVNDFQKGDIAEGYSVSREKKESFPLTVTSAQKNPTAFYLCASSTRSVGYTFGSGTRLTVV.

This sequence joins TRBV7-9 and TRBJ1-5; D perhaps matches TRBD1 (6 bases). V was cut by 1 base and J by 0 bases, with 16 bases left in between. Germline V gene sequence: CDR1 SEHNR, CDR2 FQNEAQ (reference sequence). The CDR3 is 18 amino acids. CDR3 bases: TGTGCCAGCAGCTTAGGGGGGGCCAGGGGTCCTAGCAATCAGCCCCAGCATTTT. This codes for CASSLGGARGPSNQPQHF.

This rearrangement joins TRBV6-5 to TRBJ2-7; 10 nucleotides agree with TRBD1. With 0 bases clipped from V and 5 bases from J, the junction kept 7 bases outside the gene matches. Per the germline V gene, CDR1 is MNHEY and CDR2 is SVGAGI. This CDR3 has 16 residues. Here the CDR3 DNA reads TGTGCCAGCAGTTACTCTTTCTGGACAGGGGGAGACGAGCAGTACTTC. Encoded protein: CASSYSFWTGGDEQYF.

The J gene is TRBJ2-7, the V gene TRBV6-5; 12 positions agree with TRBD1. Germline loops: CDR1 MNHEY, CDR2 SVGAGI. The CDR3 consists of 14 residues. V was clipped by 5 bases and J by 3 bases; unmatched bases: 2. Written as DNA, the CDR3 is TGTGCCAGCAGTGGGACAGGGGGCCTCTACGAGCAGTACTTC. Translated: CASSGTGGLYEQYF.